This passage covers 9 T cell receptor beta chains from one sample sequenced in a study of blood T cell repertoires in COVID-19. Libraries were prepared by immunoSEQ multiplex PCR; TCRdb keeps only in-frame clonotypes and omits some of them. Of roughly 49,000 clones in the sample, about 83% were seen once. Sample: peripheral blood. Source of these receptors: a man aged 40-55 years with acute or convalescent COVID-19.

The CDR3 sequence: CASSSGTGLNEKLFF. In DNA form, the CDR3 reads TGTGCCAGCAGTAGCGGGACAGGGCTTAATGAAAAACTGTTTTTT. The chain employs TRBV11-3 and TRBJ1-4; 9 positions match TRBD1. The CDR3 sequence is 15 residues long. V gave up 6 bases and J gave up 4 bases; unmatched junction bases: 6. Germline V gene lookup returns CDR1 SGHNT and CDR2 YENEEA.

This clone turned up a few times. This chain connects TRBV5-1 to TRBJ1-5; a possible D gene is TRBD1 (5 bases). CDR3 length: 14 residues. CDR1 and CDR2 (germline): SGHRS, YFSETQ. V lost 1 base and J 5 bases, leaving 10 bases between the germline ends. In nucleotides, the CDR3 is TGCGCCAGCAGCTTGTACGGGGGGGATCAGCCCCAGCATTTT. Residues: CASSLYGGDQPQHF.

This rearrangement joins TRBV3-1 (or the pseudogene TRBV3-2) to TRBJ1-5; D possibly corresponds to TRBD1 (5 bases). The CDR3 runs 15 residues. V was cut by 5 bases and J by 0 bases, with 11 bases left in between. Germline V gene sequence: CDR1 LGHDT, CDR2 YNNKEL (reference sequence). This chain's CDR3 is CASSLDTSSNQPQHF. The DNA for the CDR3 is TGTGCCAGCAGCTTGGACACCAGTAGCAATCAGCCCCAGCATTTT.

This clone was detected a few times. The gene calls are TRBV14 and TRBJ2-3, with 8 bases fitting TRBD2. Per the germline V gene, CDR1 is SGHDN and CDR2 is FVKESK. V dropped 1 base and J dropped 2; count of bases not matched to a gene: 8. The CDR3 consists of 17 residues. The CDR3, as DNA: TGTGCCAGCAGCCAAGGTGGAACTAGCGGTTACACAGATACGCAGTATTTT. This codes for CASSQGGTSGYTDTQYF.

This clone was seen a single time. The gene calls are TRBV5-6 and TRBJ2-2, with no clear D. The CDR3 runs to 16 residues. Germline V gene lookup returns CDR1 SGHDT and CDR2 YYEEEE. V was trimmed by 0 bases and J by 0 bases, leaving 9 bases between them. The CDR3 is CASSLVALSNTGELFF. The CDR3 DNA is TGTGCCAGCAGCTTGGTGGCCTTATCGAACACCGGGGAGCTGTTTTTT.

The gene calls are TRBV7-2 and TRBJ2-1; D gene unclear. The CDR3 consists of 11 residues. The germline gives CDR1 SGHTA, CDR2 FQGNSA. Deletions cut 5 bases from V and 6 bases from J, with 5 bases between. The CDR3 nucleotides read TGTGCCAGCAGCCTCCTCAATGAGCAGTTCTTC. Encoded protein: CASSLLNEQFF.

The rearrangement links TRBV5-4 to TRBJ2-7; 7 bases agree with TRBD1. This CDR3 comprises 14 residues. Germline-derived CDR1 and CDR2 are SGHNT and YYREEE (reference sequence). Trimming removed 0 bases from V and 3 bases from J; junction bases left unmatched: 3. CDR3 coding DNA: TGTGCCAGCAGCTTGGGGGACAGTTACTACGAGCAGTACTTC. Translated: CASSLGDSYYEQYF.

V usage is TRBV11-2 and J usage is TRBJ1-2; D not resolved. The germline V and J ends were trimmed by 5 bases and 6 bases, with 16 bases remaining between them. The CDR3 length is 14 residues. Germline V gene sequence: CDR1 SGHAT, CDR2 FQNNGV. CDR3 protein: CASSLSPGWDGYTF. The CDR3 nucleotides are TGTGCCAGCAGCCTATCCCCGGGTTGGGATGGCTACACCTTC. The variable domain in full, with the rest retrieved from reference TRBV11-2 and TRBJ1-2, is EAGVAQSPRYKIIEKRQSVAFWCNPISGHATLYWYQQILGQGPKLLIQFQNNGVVDDSQLPKDRFSAERLKGVDSTLKIQPAKLEDSAVYLCASSLSPGWDGYTFGSGTRLTVV.

The V call is TRBV2, the J call TRBJ1-1; D is unclear. The CDR3 contains 18 residues. Germline-derived CDR1 and CDR2 are SNHLY and FYNNEI. Trimming took off 3 bases at V and 5 bases at J, with 25 bases between the two ends. The DNA of the CDR3 is TGTGCCAGCAGTGACGCCTCCACCGAAACAGAGGAGGTAACTGAAGCTTTCTTT. It specifies CASSDASTETEEVTEAFF.